Each of the 30 T cell receptor beta chains below was sequenced from the same sample in a study of cytomegalovirus exposure and HLA in healthy donors. PCR amplification relied on 60 Vbeta primers (plus 13 Jbeta primers). The protocol was immunoSEQ multiplex PCR, while the TCRdb copy is restricted to in-frame clones and leaves out a portion. The table lists 150,000 to 200,000 clones, 80% to 85% of them singletons, with approximately 2% in the top ten. Sequencing used PBMCs. The receptors stem from a man between 18 and 35 years old in good health and CMV-seronegative.

This rearrangement joins TRBV11-2 to TRBJ2-7; 9 bases match TRBD2. The CDR3 spans 16 residues. CDR1 is SGHAT, CDR2 FQNNGV, per germline. The trim removed 1 base at V and 3 bases at J, leaving 7 bases unmatched. CDR3 nucleotides: TGTGCCAGCAGCTTAGTCGGTAGCGGGAGTTTCTACGAGCAGTACTTC. It translates to CASSLVGSGSFYEQYF.

The V call is TRBV27, the J call TRBJ1-2, with TRBD1 matching 7 bases. The germline V gene encodes CDR1 MNHEY and CDR2 SMNVEV (reference sequence). The CDR3 length is 13 residues. J gave up 4 bases and V 5 bases, and 4 bases lay outside the gene matches. The CDR3, as DNA: TGTGCCAGCAGTGACAGGGTTCCCTATGGCTACACCTTC. Encoded protein: CASSDRVPYGYTF.

This chain connects TRBV10-3 to TRBJ1-1; 8 bases align to TRBD1. The germline gives CDR1 ENHRY, CDR2 SYGVKD. The CDR3 consists of 15 residues. V was pared by 6 bases and J by 1 base, with 7 bases of the junction left unmatched. CDR3 protein: CAIRSGTGQNTEAFF. CDR3 DNA sequence: TGTGCCATCAGGTCCGGGACAGGTCAGAACACTGAAGCTTTCTTT.

DNA for the CDR3: TGTGCCAGCTCACCACCACCTCCTCAGGTTTCCTACGAGCAGTACTTC. It specifies CASSPPPPQVSYEQYF. The V gene is TRBV18, the J gene TRBJ2-7; D is ambiguous. The germline CDR1 and CDR2 sequences are KGHSH and LQKENI. V was cut by 0 bases and J by 1 base, with 13 bases left in between. The length of the CDR3 is 16 residues. The full variable domain, completed using reference TRBV18 and TRBJ2-7, is NAGVMQNPRHLVRRRGQEARLRCSPMKGHSHVYWYRQLPEEGLKFMVYLQKENIIDESGMPKERFSAEFPKEGPSILRIQQVVRGDSAAYFCASSPPPPQVSYEQYFGPGTRLTVT.

The chain carries TRBV14 and TRBJ2-7, with a weak D call TRBD1 (5 bases). Germline V CDR1 and CDR2: SGHDN, FVKESK. There are 14 residues in the CDR3. Trimming stripped 1 base from V and 6 bases from J, with 13 bases between. In DNA form, the CDR3 reads TGTGCCAGCAGCCAAGTAGGGGTACCGGCCGAGCAGTACTTC. This sequence encodes CASSQVGVPAEQYF.

The J gene is TRBJ2-7, the V gene TRBV7-3; no reliable D call. CDR1 is SGHTA and CDR2 is FQGTGA in the germline V gene. The CDR3 spans 13 residues. The V and J ends lost 2 bases and 3 bases respectively, with 8 bases between them. CDR3 region: CASSLDSFYEQYF. Written as DNA, the CDR3 is TGTGCCAGCAGCTTAGACTCCTTCTACGAGCAGTACTTC.

The chain joins TRBV13 to TRBJ2-3; D is perhaps TRBD1 (5 bases). Between the trimmed V and J ends, which lost 3 bases and 2 bases, there was a span of 18 bases. Germline assignment: CDR1 PRHDT and CDR2 FYEKMQ (reference sequence). The CDR3 is made up of 17 amino acids. CDR3 protein: CASSFFGAGAVTDTQYF. The CDR3 DNA sequence: TGTGCCAGCAGCTTTTTTGGGGCTGGGGCCGTCACAGATACGCAGTATTTT.

This chain uses TRBV9 with TRBJ1-2, with D tentatively TRBD1 (6 bases). Germline V gene lookup returns CDR1 SGDLS and CDR2 YYNGEE. CDR3 size: 14 residues. The V end lost 0 bases, the J end lost 6 bases, and 12 bases lay between the germline ends. Here the CDR3 DNA reads TGTGCCAGCAGCGTAGCTTGGGGGCCGGATGGCTACACCTTC. Encoded protein: CASSVAWGPDGYTF.

The chain recombines TRBV19 with TRBJ2-1; tentatively, D is TRBD2 (6 bases). CDR3 length: 13 residues. The V end was cut by 3 bases, the J end by 3 bases, with 6 bases between. Germline V gene lookup returns CDR1 LNHDA and CDR2 SQIVND (reference sequence). The chain's CDR3 is CASSIGGYNEQFF. In DNA form, the CDR3 reads TGTGCCAGTAGTATCGGGGGCTACAATGAGCAGTTCTTC.

V and J are TRBV18 and TRBJ2-7, with D possibly being TRBD2 (6 bases). The CDR3 has 12 residues. Trimming took 6 bases from V and 1 from J, leaving 7 bases between them. CDR1 KGHSH and CDR2 LQKENI come from the germline V gene. The CDR3 protein is CASSGTSYEQYF. CDR3 sequence (DNA): TGTGCCAGCTCCGGGACTTCCTACGAGCAGTACTTC.

This chain connects TRBV28 to TRBJ2-1; D gene unclear. Between the trimmed V and J ends, which lost 2 bases and 0 bases, there was a span of 17 bases. Looked up from germline, CDR1 is MDHEN and CDR2 is SYDVKM. The CDR3 consists of 18 residues. The CDR3 DNA is TGTGCCAGCAGTTTAAATCCCGTCGGCCCTAGCTCCTACAATGAGCAGTTCTTC. The encoded protein is CASSLNPVGPSSYNEQFF.

The rearrangement uses TRBV7-9 and TRBJ2-5; 8 nucleotides line up with TRBD2. This CDR3 spans 16 amino acids. Germline V gene sequence: CDR1 SEHNR, CDR2 FQNEAQ (reference sequence). The J segment lost 4 bases and the V segment lost 3 bases, leaving 10 bases of the junction unmatched. For the CDR3, the DNA is TGTGCCAGCAGCTTGAGTAAGAGCGGGAGTCGAGAGACCCAGTACTTC. This codes for CASSLSKSGSRETQYF.

The chain combines TRBV11-2 with TRBJ2-1; 7 bases agree with TRBD1. This CDR3 is 14 amino acids long. Germline V gene sequence: CDR1 SGHAT, CDR2 FQNNGV. Trimming took 6 bases from V and 6 from J; bases not matched to a gene: 8. The CDR3 DNA reads as TGTGCCAGCAGTTCCTCCAGGGGGTTCAATGAGCAGTTCTTC. Protein product: CASSSSRGFNEQFF.

This clone was counted a few times. The V call is TRBV28, the J call TRBJ2-7; 7 nucleotides line up with TRBD1. The ends lost 6 bases at V and 2 bases at J; junction bases unmatched: 10. This CDR3 is 15 amino acids long. CDR1 and CDR2 from the germline V gene are MDHEN and SYDVKM. CDR3 DNA: TGTGCCAGCAGCCCCGGACAGGCAACTCCCTACGAGCAGTACTTC. This gives the protein CASSPGQATPYEQYF.

The chain has TRBV29-1 and TRBJ1-2, with TRBD1 matching over 8 bases. Trimming cost V 4 bases and J 4 bases; bases outside gene matches: 14. Germline V gives CDR1 SQVTM, CDR2 ANQGSEA. This CDR3 region has 16 residues. The CDR3 reads CSVGEGRGRWGYGYTF. The CDR3 DNA follows: TGCAGCGTTGGAGAGGGCAGGGGGCGGTGGGGCTATGGCTACACCTTC. Full variable domain (outside the CDR3, taken from reference TRBV29-1 and TRBJ1-2): SAVISQKPSRDICQRGTSLTIQCQVDSQVTMMFWYRQQPGQSLTLIATANQGSEATYESGFVIDKFPISRPNLTFSTLTVSNMSPEDSSIYLCSVGEGRGRWGYGYTFGSGTRLTVV.

J is TRBJ2-1 and V is TRBV5-1; 11 bases line up with TRBD2. V lost 4 bases and J lost 10; bases outside the gene matches: 7. The CDR3 extends over 14 amino acids. CDR1 and CDR2 (germline): SGHRS, YFSETQ. CDR3 sequence reads: CASSLRGTSGEQFF. The CDR3 region has the DNA TGCGCCAGCAGCCTCCGGGGGACTAGCGGCGAGCAGTTCTTC.

The V gene is TRBV5-1, the J gene TRBJ1-6, with TRBD1 matching 9 bases. Unmatched junction bases numbered 9, after V lost 1 base and J lost 10 bases. The germline CDR1 and CDR2 sequences are SGHRS and YFSETQ. This CDR3 spans 16 amino acids. DNA of the CDR3: TGCGCCAGCAGCTTGACGGGCGGGGACAGGGTATCACCCCTCCACTTT. It codes for CASSLTGGDRVSPLHF.

A note on this clone: A read error may account for a junction end that differs from germline. The CDR3 sequence is CTIAWGDEQYF. The CDR3 DNA reads as TGTACCATCGCCTGGGGGGACGAGCAGTACTTC. The chain recombines TRBV10-3 with TRBJ2-7, with D possibly TRBD2 on 6 matching bases. The CDR3 is 11 residues long. Germline assignment: CDR1 ENHRY and CDR2 SYGVKD.

Only a few counts were recorded for this clone. The genes are TRBV6-5 and TRBJ1-5, with TRBD1 as a possible D gene (5 bases). Between the trimmed V and J ends, which lost 5 bases and 1 base, there was a span of 12 bases. Germline V gives CDR1 MNHEY, CDR2 SVGAGI. This CDR3 region has 15 residues. The CDR3 reads CASSRDLRSNQPQHF. CDR3 coding DNA: TGTGCCAGCAGTAGGGACTTGAGGAGCAATCAGCCCCAGCATTTT.

This chain joins TRBV28 and TRBJ2-5; tentative D call: TRBD1 (7 bases). The DNA end favors TRBJ2-7, so the J call may be wrong. Looked up from germline, CDR1 is MDHEN and CDR2 is SYDVKM. The CDR3 covers 16 residues. Here the CDR3 reads CASSSDREEKFYEQYF. In DNA, the CDR3 is TGTGCCAGCAGTTCAGACAGGGAGGAGAAGTTCTACGAGCAGTACTTC.

The chain carries TRBV5-6 and TRBJ2-1, with TRBD2 matching 9 bases. The germline CDR1 and CDR2 sequences are SGHDT and YYEEEE. The CDR3 is 17 residues long. Losses at the gene ends were 3 bases for V and 10 bases for J; bases not matched to a gene: 17. DNA of the CDR3: TGTGCCAGCAGCTCCATAACTAGCGGGTTAAGTTGGGGCGAGCAGTTCTTC. Translation: CASSSITSGLSWGEQFF.

This clone was seen only a few times. For the CDR3, the DNA is TGTGCCAGCAGCGTAGGGCCCCGGGGGGGGCCAGATACGCAGTATTTT. Translation gives CASSVGPRGGPDTQYF. The V gene is TRBV9, the J gene TRBJ2-3; 8 bases agree with TRBD2. CDR1 and CDR2 (germline): SGDLS, YYNGEE. V shed 0 bases and J 4 bases; nucleotides not matched to a gene: 7. The CDR3 length is 16 residues.

The chain links TRBV10-1 to TRBJ1-5, with 7 bases lining up with TRBD1. The V gene end was trimmed by 5 bases and the J gene end by 5 bases; junction bases not matched to a gene: 9. The CDR3 has 15 amino acids. The germline V gene has CDR1 WNHNN and CDR2 SYGVQD (reference sequence). CDR3 bases: TGCGCCAGCAGTCGTAGACAGGGAACTTATCAGCCCCAGCATTTT. It specifies CASSRRQGTYQPQHF.

The chain has TRBV2 and TRBJ2-7; the match to TRBD1 covers 10 bases. Germline CDR1 is SNHLY and CDR2 is FYNNEI. V shed 1 base and J 3 bases; nucleotides not matched to a gene: 3. The CDR3 is 15 residues long. In nucleotides, the CDR3 is TGTGCCAGCAGTGAAGGGACAGGGGGGATCTACGAGCAGTACTTC. Amino acid sequence: CASSEGTGGIYEQYF.

The J gene is TRBJ2-2, the V gene TRBV11-1, with 10 bases that match TRBD1. Germline V gene lookup returns CDR1 SGHAT and CDR2 FQDESV (reference sequence). This CDR3 contains 16 residues. With 5 bases clipped from V and 6 bases from J, the junction kept 9 bases outside the gene matches. The CDR3 spells CASSLSPGTGAGELFF. CDR3 in DNA: TGTGCCAGCAGCCTAAGTCCCGGGACAGGGGCCGGGGAGCTGTTTTTT.

The rearrangement joins TRBV7-6 to TRBJ1-5; 11 bases map to TRBD1. Per germline, CDR1 SGHVS and CDR2 FNYEAQ. The V segment lost 5 bases and the J segment 1 base; nucleotides outside the gene matches: 4. CDR3 size: 16 residues. The CDR3, as DNA: TGTGCCAGCAGCAGGGGGACAGGGGGAAGCAATCAGCCCCAGCATTTT. It specifies CASSRGTGGSNQPQHF.

CDR3 DNA sequence: TGTGCCAGCAGGGGACAGGGTAACTATGGCTACACCTTC. It is translated as CASRGQGNYGYTF. The chain has TRBV6-4 and TRBJ1-2, with 9 bases identical to TRBD1. This CDR3 has 13 residues. Germline V gene sequence: CDR1 MRHNA, CDR2 SNTAGT. The J segment lost 1 base and the V segment lost 6 bases, leaving 0 bases of the junction unmatched.

The count of this clone is one. The chain joins TRBV28 to TRBJ2-3; D call uncertain. CDR1 MDHEN and CDR2 SYDVKM come from the germline V gene. This CDR3 contains 15 residues. V was clipped by 1 base and J by 5 bases, with 13 bases between them. This chain's CDR3 is CASSLFLGPGDTQYF. In DNA form, the CDR3 reads TGTGCCAGCAGTTTATTCCTAGGCCCTGGAGATACGCAGTATTTT.

The chain joins TRBV5-6 to TRBJ1-5; D is ambiguous. The CDR3 totals 15 residues. V was trimmed by 4 bases and J by 8 bases, leaving 19 bases between them. Germline V gene sequence: CDR1 SGHDT, CDR2 YYEEEE. The CDR3 region is CASSRKTGFVEPQHF. The CDR3 nucleotides read TGTGCCAGCAGCAGAAAGACGGGGTTTGTGGAGCCCCAGCATTTT.

The rearrangement joins TRBV6-1 to TRBJ2-1; TRBD2 matches at 7 bases. CDR3 length equals 14 residues. CDR1 MNHNS and CDR2 SASEGT come from the germline V gene. The ends lost 3 bases at V and 3 bases at J; junction bases unmatched: 2. CDR3 in amino acids: CASSDSGDYNEQFF. Here the CDR3 DNA reads TGTGCCAGCAGTGACAGCGGGGACTACAATGAGCAGTTCTTC.